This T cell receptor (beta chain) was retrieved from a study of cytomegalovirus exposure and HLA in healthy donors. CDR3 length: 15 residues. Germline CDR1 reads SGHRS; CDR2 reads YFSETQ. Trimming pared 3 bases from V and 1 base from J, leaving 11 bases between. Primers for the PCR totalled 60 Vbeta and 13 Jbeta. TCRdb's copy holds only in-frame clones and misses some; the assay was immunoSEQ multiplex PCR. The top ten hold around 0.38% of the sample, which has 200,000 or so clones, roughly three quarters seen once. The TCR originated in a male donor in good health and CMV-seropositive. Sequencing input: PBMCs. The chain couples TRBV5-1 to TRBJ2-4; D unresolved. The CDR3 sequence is CASSYSTGAKNIQYF. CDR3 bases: TGCGCCAGCAGCTATTCCACCGGGGCCAAAAACATTCAGTACTTC. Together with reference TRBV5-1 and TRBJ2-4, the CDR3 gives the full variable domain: KAGVTQTPRYLIKTRGQQVTLSCSPISGHRSVSWYQQTPGQGLQFLFEYFSETQRNKGNFPGRFSGRQFSNSRSEMNVSTLELGDSALYLCASSYSTGAKNIQYFGAGTRLSVL.